The 16 T cell receptor beta chains listed next were all sequenced from one sample in a study of memory CD4+ T cells and cytomegalovirus serostatus. Sequencing was performed with immunoSEQ multiplex PCR; in TCRdb, only in-frame clones are kept and a portion is missing. Altogether about 61,000 clones are present, roughly four fifths being singletons, with the ten largest covering around 0.9%. Single viable CD3+CD4+CD8-CD45RO+ cells were sorted as the memory CD4+ T cells. Material: memory CD4+ T cells from blood. The receptors were gathered from an adult in good health and CMV-seronegative.

The rearrangement uses TRBV7-6 and TRBJ2-7, with TRBD1 matching over 10 bases. J gave up 2 bases and V 2 bases, and 3 bases lay outside the gene matches. The CDR3 is 15 residues long. CDR1 is SGHVS and CDR2 is FNYEAQ in the germline V gene. The CDR3, as DNA: TGTGCCAGCAGCTTATCCGGACAGGGGGCCTACGAGCAGTACTTC. Its protein product is CASSLSGQGAYEQYF.

The chain couples TRBV6-5 to TRBJ2-7, with D perhaps TRBD2 (5 bases). The CDR3 contains 12 residues. The germline gives CDR1 MNHEY, CDR2 SVGAGI. V shed 7 bases and J shed 3 bases, with 10 bases lying between them. CDR3 coding DNA: TGTGCCAGCACGGGGTTCAACTACGAGCAGTACTTC. Protein sequence: CASTGFNYEQYF.

This chain connects TRBV18 to TRBJ2-3; no reliable D call. This CDR3 has 13 amino acids. Looked up from germline, CDR1 is KGHSH and CDR2 is LQKENI. V was cut by 2 bases and J by 6 bases, with 9 bases left in between. CDR3 amino acids: CASSPSGSDTQYF. CDR3 sequence (DNA): TGTGCCAGCTCACCAAGTGGATCGGATACGCAGTATTTT.

As regards this clone: At the DNA level, this CDR3 is encoded by other sequences in the same sample as well. This rearrangement joins TRBV10-3 to TRBJ1-1, with 7 bases aligning to TRBD1. The germline gives CDR1 ENHRY, CDR2 SYGVKD. V dropped 5 bases and J dropped 0; count of bases not matched to a gene: 3. CDR3 length equals 14 residues. The DNA of the CDR3 is TGTGCCATCAGTTCGGACAGGCTGAACACTGAAGCTTTCTTT. Amino acids: CAISSDRLNTEAFF.

The rearrangement uses TRBV2 and TRBJ1-3; D is uncertain. Germline assignment: CDR1 SNHLY and CDR2 FYNNEI. The CDR3 runs to 18 residues. Trimming stripped 4 bases from V and 1 base from J, with 20 bases between. In DNA form, the CDR3 reads TGTGCCAGCAGTGGTAAATCGAGACGGATAGTATCTGGAAACACCATATATTTT. It is translated as CASSGKSRRIVSGNTIYF.

This rearrangement joins TRBV9 to TRBJ2-7, with a weak D call TRBD2 (6 bases). V shed 2 bases and J shed 1 base, with 13 bases lying between them. CDR3 size: 15 residues. Germline loops: CDR1 SGDLS, CDR2 YYNGEE. The chain's CDR3 is CASSVGTAGSYEQYF. For the CDR3, the DNA is TGTGCCAGCAGCGTCGGGACTGCCGGGTCCTACGAGCAGTACTTC. Full variable domain (rest looked up from reference TRBV9 and TRBJ2-7): DSGVTQTPKHLITATGQRVTLRCSPRSGDLSVYWYQQSLDQGLQFLIQYYNGEERAKGNILERFSAQQFPDLHSELNLSSLELGDSALYFCASSVGTAGSYEQYFGPGTRLTVT.

This chain links TRBV4-1 with TRBJ1-5; D unresolved. The V and J ends lost 0 bases and 6 bases respectively, with 6 bases between them. Germline CDR1 is MGHRA and CDR2 is YSYEKL. The CDR3 spans 13 residues. The CDR3 loop reads CASSQEGRQPQHF. The CDR3 nucleotides read TGCGCCAGCAGCCAAGAAGGTCGTCAGCCCCAGCATTTT.

The genes are TRBV5-1 and TRBJ1-4; D call uncertain. CDR1 and CDR2 (germline): SGHRS, YFSETQ. V gave up 1 base and J gave up 4 bases, with 5 bases separating them. This CDR3 region has 13 residues. The CDR3 loop reads CASSLNDNEKLFF. CDR3 DNA: TGCGCCAGCAGCTTGAACGATAATGAAAAACTGTTTTTT.

This clone has only one observation. V gene TRBV4-1 combines with J gene TRBJ1-1; D gene ambiguous. Germline V gives CDR1 MGHRA, CDR2 YSYEKL. Trimming shortened V by 3 bases and J by 1 base, and 12 bases separated the two germline ends. The CDR3 is 15 residues long. The CDR3 here is CASSHPARRNTEAFF. CDR3 nucleotides: TGCGCCAGCAGCCACCCCGCCCGGCGGAACACTGAAGCTTTCTTT.

This chain joins TRBV10-1 and TRBJ2-7; tentatively, D is TRBD1 (5 bases). Per the germline V gene, CDR1 is WNHNN and CDR2 is SYGVQD (reference sequence). Trimming stripped 3 bases from V and 2 bases from J, with 11 bases between. The CDR3 is 14 amino acids. The CDR3 DNA is TGCGCCAGCAGTGAAAATCAGGGCCCCTACGAGCAGTACTTC. As protein: CASSENQGPYEQYF.

The V call is TRBV5-1, the J call TRBJ2-1; no definite D call. Per germline, CDR1 SGHRS and CDR2 YFSETQ. This CDR3 has 15 residues. Trimming took 0 bases from V and 3 from J, leaving 10 bases between them. The CDR3 DNA reads TGCGCCAGCAGCTTGGTGTTTAACCTCTACAATGAGCAGTTCTTC. Residues: CASSLVFNLYNEQFF. The full variable domain, completed using reference TRBV5-1 and TRBJ2-1, is KAGVTQTPRYLIKTRGQQVTLSCSPISGHRSVSWYQQTPGQGLQFLFEYFSETQRNKGNFPGRFSGRQFSNSRSEMNVSTLELGDSALYLCASSLVFNLYNEQFFGPGTRLTVL.

V and J are TRBV1 and TRBJ2-3. TRBV1 is a pseudogene segment. The CDR3 runs 20 residues. DNA for the CDR3: TGCACCAGCAGCCAAGATCGGGCAGATTCGACCGAACCTAGCACAGATACGCAGTATTTT. It yields the protein CTSSQDRADSTEPSTDTQYF.

This chain joins TRBV28 and TRBJ2-7; possibly TRBD1 for D (6 bases). The CDR3 is made up of 15 amino acids. CDR1 and CDR2 (germline): MDHEN, SYDVKM. Trimming shortened V by 5 bases and J by 3 bases, and 17 bases separated the two germline ends. The CDR3 region is CASSVPYRVGYEQYF. As DNA, the CDR3 is TGTGCCAGCAGTGTCCCCTACAGGGTAGGCTACGAGCAGTACTTC.

In this sample, this clone turned up a few times. One junction end disagrees with the germline gene, perhaps due to a read error. V usage is TRBV30 and J usage is TRBJ1-1; 8 bases align to TRBD1. Germline CDR1 GTSNPN, CDR2 SVGIG (reference sequence). The CDR3 runs 17 residues. The CDR3: CAWSVWDGTGGRTGAFF. Written as DNA, the CDR3 is TGTGCCTGGAGTGTATGGGATGGGACAGGCGGCCGGACTGGAGCTTTCTTT. The variable domain in full, with the rest retrieved from reference TRBV30 and TRBJ1-1, is SQTIHQWPATLVQPVGSPLSLECTVEGTSNPNLYWYRQAAGRGLQLLFYSVGIGQISSEVPQNLSASRPQDRQFILSSKKLLLSDSGFYLCAWSVWDGTGGRTGAFFGQGTRLTVV.

This chain connects TRBV14 to TRBJ2-5; D remains unclear. CDR3 length: 12 amino acids. V gave up 3 bases and J gave up 5 bases, with 7 bases separating them. Germline loops: CDR1 SGHDN, CDR2 FVKESK. The CDR3 reads CASSHPWETQYF. The CDR3 DNA is TGTGCCAGCAGCCACCCGTGGGAGACCCAGTACTTC. Combining the CDR3 with reference TRBV14 and TRBJ2-5 gives the whole variable domain EAGVTQFPSHSVIEKGQTVTLRCDPISGHDNLYWYRRVMGKEIKFLLHFVKESKQDESGMPNNRFLAERTGGTYSTLKVQPAELEDSGVYFCASSHPWETQYFGPGTRLLVL.

V is TRBV7-8 and J is TRBJ2-3, with D perhaps matching TRBD1 or TRBD2 (6 bases each). Trimming left V 1 base short and J 0 bases short, with 14 bases between. Germline CDR1 is SGHVS and CDR2 is FQNEAQ. This CDR3 comprises 17 residues. DNA for the CDR3: TGTGCCAGCAGCTTAGGGCACGGGGGCCCTAGCACAGATACGCAGTATTTT. Translating it yields CASSLGHGGPSTDTQYF. The entire variable domain, with the rest obtained from reference TRBV7-8 and TRBJ2-3, is as follows: GAGVSQSPRYKVAKRGQDVALRCDPISGHVSLFWYQQALGQGPEFLTYFQNEAQLDKSGLPSDRFFAERPEGSVSTLKIQRTQQEDSAVYLCASSLGHGGPSTDTQYFGPGTRLTVL.